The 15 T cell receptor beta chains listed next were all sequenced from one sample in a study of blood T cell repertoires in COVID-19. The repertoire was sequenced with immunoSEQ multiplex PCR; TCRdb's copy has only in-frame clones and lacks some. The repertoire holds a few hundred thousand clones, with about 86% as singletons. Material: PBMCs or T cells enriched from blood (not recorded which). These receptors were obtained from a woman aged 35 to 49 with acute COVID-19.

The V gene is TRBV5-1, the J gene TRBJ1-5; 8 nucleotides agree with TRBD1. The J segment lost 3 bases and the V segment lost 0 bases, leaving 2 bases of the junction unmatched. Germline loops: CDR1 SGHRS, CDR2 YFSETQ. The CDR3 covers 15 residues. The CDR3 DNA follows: TGCGCCAGCAGCTTGGTGGGACAGGACAATCAGCCCCAGCATTTT. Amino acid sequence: CASSLVGQDNQPQHF.

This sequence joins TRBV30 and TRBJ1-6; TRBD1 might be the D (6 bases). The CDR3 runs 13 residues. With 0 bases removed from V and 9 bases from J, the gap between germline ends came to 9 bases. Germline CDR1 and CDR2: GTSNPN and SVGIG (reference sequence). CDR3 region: CAWSVQGSSPLHF. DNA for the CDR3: TGTGCCTGGAGTGTACAGGGTTCTTCACCCCTCCACTTT.

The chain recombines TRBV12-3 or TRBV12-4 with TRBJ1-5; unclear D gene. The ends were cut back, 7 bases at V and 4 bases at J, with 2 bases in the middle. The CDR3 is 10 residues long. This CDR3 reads CASTNQPQHF. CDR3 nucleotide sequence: TGTGCCAGCACTAATCAGCCCCAGCATTTT.

In DNA, the CDR3 is TGCGCCAGCAGCCGCCAGGCGGGGTATGGCCAAGAGACCCAGTACTTC. It encodes CASSRQAGYGQETQYF. The rearrangement links TRBV4-1 to TRBJ2-5; TRBD2 is a possible D gene (6 bases). CDR3 length equals 16 residues. The V end was cut by 4 bases, the J end by 1 base, with 16 bases between. From germline, CDR1 is MGHRA and CDR2 YSYEKL.

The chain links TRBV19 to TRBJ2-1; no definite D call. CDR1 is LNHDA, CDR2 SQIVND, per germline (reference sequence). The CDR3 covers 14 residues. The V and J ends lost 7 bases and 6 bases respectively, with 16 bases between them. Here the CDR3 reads CASTATHTSNEQFF. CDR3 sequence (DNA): TGTGCCAGTACCGCAACCCACACAAGCAATGAGCAGTTCTTC.

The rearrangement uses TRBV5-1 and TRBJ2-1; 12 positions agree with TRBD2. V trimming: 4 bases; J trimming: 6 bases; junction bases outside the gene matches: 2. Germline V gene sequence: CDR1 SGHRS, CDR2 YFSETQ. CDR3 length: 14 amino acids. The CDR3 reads CASSVTSGSNEQFF. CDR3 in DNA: TGCGCCAGCAGCGTGACTAGCGGGAGCAATGAGCAGTTCTTC.

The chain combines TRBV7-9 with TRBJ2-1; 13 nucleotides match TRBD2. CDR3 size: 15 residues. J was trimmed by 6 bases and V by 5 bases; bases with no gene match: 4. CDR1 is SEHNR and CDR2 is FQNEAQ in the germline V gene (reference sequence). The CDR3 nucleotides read TGTGCCAGCAGCAAGGGACTAGCGGGATTCAATGAGCAGTTCTTC. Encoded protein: CASSKGLAGFNEQFF.

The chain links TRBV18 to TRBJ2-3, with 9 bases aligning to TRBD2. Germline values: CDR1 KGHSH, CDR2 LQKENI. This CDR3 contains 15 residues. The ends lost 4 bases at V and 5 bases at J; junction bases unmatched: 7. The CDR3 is CASSLLSGSQDTQYF. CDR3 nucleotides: TGTGCCAGCTCACTACTTAGCGGGAGTCAAGATACGCAGTATTTT.

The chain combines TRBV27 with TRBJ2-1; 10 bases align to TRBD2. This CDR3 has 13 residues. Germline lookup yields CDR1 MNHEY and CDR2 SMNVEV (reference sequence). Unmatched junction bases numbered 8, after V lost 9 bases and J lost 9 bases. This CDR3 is CASGWTSGGEQFF. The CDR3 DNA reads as TGTGCCAGTGGGTGGACTAGCGGCGGTGAGCAGTTCTTC.

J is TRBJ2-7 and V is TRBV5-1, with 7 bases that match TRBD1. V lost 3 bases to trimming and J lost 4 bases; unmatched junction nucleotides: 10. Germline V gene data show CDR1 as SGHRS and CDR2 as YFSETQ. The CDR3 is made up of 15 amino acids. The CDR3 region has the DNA TGCGCCAGCAGCTCAACCGGGACAGCACTGTACGAGCAGTACTTC. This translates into CASSSTGTALYEQYF.

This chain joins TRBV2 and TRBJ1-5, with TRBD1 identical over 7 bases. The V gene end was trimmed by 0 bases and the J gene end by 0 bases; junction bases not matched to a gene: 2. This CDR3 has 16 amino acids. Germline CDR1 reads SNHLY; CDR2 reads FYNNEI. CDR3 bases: TGTGCCAGCAGTGAAGCGACAGGGCATAGCAATCAGCCCCAGCATTTT. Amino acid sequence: CASSEATGHSNQPQHF.

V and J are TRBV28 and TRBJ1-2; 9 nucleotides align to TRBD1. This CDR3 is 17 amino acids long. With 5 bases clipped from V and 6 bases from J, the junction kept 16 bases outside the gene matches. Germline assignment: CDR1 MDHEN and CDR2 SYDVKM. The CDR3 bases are TGTGCCAGCAGTCTTCCGGGACAGGGAGGGAGGATGGATGGCTACACCTTC. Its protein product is CASSLPGQGGRMDGYTF.

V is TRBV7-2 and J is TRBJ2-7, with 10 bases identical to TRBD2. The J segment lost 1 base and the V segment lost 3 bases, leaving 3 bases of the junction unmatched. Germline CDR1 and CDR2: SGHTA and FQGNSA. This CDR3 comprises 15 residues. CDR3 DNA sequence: TGTGCCAGCAGCTTGGGGACTAGCGTTTCCTACGAGCAGTACTTC. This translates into CASSLGTSVSYEQYF.

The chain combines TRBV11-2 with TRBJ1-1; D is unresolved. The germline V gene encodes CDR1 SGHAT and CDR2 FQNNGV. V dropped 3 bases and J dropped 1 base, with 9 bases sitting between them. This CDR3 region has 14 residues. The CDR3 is CASSFITANTEAFF. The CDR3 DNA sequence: TGTGCCAGCAGCTTTATTACAGCGAACACTGAAGCTTTCTTT.

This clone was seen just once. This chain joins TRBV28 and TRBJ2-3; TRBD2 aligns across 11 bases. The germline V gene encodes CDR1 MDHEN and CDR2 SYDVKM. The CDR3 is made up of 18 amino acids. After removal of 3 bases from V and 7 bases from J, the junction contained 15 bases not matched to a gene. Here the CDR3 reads CASSLPTSRSGRGNTQYF. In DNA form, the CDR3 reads TGTGCCAGCAGTTTGCCCACATCTCGTAGCGGGAGGGGAAATACGCAGTATTTT.